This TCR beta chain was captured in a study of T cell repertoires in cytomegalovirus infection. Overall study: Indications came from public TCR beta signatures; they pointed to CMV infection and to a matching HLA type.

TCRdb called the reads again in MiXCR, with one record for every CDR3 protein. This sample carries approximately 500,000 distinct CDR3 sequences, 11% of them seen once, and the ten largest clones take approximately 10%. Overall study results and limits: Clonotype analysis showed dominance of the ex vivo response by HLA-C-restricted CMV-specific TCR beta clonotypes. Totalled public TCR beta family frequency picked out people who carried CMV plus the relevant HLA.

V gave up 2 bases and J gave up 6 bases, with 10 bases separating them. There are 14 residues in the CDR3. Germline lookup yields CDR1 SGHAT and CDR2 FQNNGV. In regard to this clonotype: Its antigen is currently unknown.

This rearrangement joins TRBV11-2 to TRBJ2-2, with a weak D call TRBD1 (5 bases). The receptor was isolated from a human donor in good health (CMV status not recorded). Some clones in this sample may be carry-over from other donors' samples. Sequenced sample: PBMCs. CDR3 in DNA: TGTGCCAGCAGCTTAACCCAGGGTCCCGGGGAGCTGTTTTTT. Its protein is CASSLTQGPGELFF.